The source of this T cell receptor (beta chain) is a study of T-cell reconstitution after alpha-beta-depleted transplantation in children. The sample holds many counts of this clonotype. Antigen unknown. This sample's TCRbeta library carried unique molecular identifier barcodes. TCRdb re-called the PCR reads through MiXCR, storing one row per CDR3 protein. The sample lists approximately 500,000 distinct CDR3 sequences; about 10% were seen once. CDR3 length: 14 amino acids. The V segment lost 4 bases and the J segment 8 bases; nucleotides outside the gene matches: 7. Germline V lookup: CDR1 SQVTM, CDR2 ANQGSEA. General study points: Where some patients showed high TCRbeta diversity at day 60, it came from recipient T cells and thymic progenitors that had survived.

This receptor was obtained from a child aged 2 to 9 with inherited bone marrow failure, due to receive a stem cell transplant. Sequences were derived from PBMCs, sampled before TCRalphabeta/CD19-depleted stem cell transplant. V and J are TRBV29-1 and TRBJ2-2, with 10 bases identical to TRBD2. The CDR3 nucleotides read TGCAGCGTTGTAGCTAGCGGGAGAAAAGGGGAGCTGTTTTTT. It translates to CSVVASGRKGELFF.